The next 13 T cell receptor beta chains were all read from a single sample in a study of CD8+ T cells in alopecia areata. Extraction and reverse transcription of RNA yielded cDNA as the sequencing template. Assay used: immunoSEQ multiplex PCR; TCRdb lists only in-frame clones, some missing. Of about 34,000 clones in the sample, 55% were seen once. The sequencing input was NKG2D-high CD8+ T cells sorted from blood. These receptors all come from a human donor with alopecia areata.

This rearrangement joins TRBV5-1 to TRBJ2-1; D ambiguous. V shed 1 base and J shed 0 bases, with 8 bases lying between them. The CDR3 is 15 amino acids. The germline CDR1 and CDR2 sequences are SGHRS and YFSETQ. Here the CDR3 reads CASSLRLGSYNEQFF. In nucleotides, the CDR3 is TGCGCCAGCAGCTTGCGCTTGGGCTCCTACAATGAGCAGTTCTTC. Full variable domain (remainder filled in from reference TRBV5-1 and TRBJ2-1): KAGVTQTPRYLIKTRGQQVTLSCSPISGHRSVSWYQQTPGQGLQFLFEYFSETQRNKGNFPGRFSGRQFSNSRSEMNVSTLELGDSALYLCASSLRLGSYNEQFFGPGTRLTVL.

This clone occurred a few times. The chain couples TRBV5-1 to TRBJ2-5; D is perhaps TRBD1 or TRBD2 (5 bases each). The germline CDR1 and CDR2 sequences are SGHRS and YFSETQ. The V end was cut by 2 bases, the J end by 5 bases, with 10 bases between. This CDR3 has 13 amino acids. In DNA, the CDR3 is TGCGCCAGCAGCTTCAGGGAGATCGAGACCCAGTACTTC. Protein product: CASSFREIETQYF.

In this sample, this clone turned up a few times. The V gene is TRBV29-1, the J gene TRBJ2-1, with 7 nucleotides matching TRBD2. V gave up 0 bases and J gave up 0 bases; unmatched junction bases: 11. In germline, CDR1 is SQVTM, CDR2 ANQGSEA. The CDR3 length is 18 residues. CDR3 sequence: CSVEDPSSGLSSYNEQFF. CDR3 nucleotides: TGCAGCGTTGAAGACCCATCTAGCGGTTTGAGCTCCTACAATGAGCAGTTCTTC.

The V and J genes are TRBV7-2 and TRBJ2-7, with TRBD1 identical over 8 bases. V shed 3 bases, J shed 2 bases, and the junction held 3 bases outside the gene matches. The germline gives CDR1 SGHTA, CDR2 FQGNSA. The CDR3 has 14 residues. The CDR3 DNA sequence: TGTGCCAGCAGCTTTATACAGGGGGCCTACGAGCAGTACTTC. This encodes CASSFIQGAYEQYF.

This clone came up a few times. The CDR3 DNA sequence: TGCAGCGTTGTGGACAGCCCCTACGAGCAGTACTTC. The encoded protein is CSVVDSPYEQYF. J is TRBJ2-7 and V is TRBV29-1, with D tentatively TRBD1 (6 bases). Trimming took off 4 bases at V and 2 bases at J, with 9 bases between the two ends. This CDR3 spans 12 amino acids. CDR1 and CDR2 (germline): SQVTM, ANQGSEA.

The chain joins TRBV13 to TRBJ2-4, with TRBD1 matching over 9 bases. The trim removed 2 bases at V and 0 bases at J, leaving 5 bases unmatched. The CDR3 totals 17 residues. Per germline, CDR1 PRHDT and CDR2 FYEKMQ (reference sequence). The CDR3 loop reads CASSLNGQGIAKNIQYF. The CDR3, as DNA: TGTGCCAGCAGCTTAAATGGACAGGGGATAGCCAAAAACATTCAGTACTTC.

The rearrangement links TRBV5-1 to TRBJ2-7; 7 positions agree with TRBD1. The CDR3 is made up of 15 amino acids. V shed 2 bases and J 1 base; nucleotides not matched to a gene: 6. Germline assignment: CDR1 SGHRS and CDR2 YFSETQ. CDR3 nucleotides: TGCGCCAGCAGCTTCCGACAGGGCCCATCCTACGAGCAGTACTTC. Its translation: CASSFRQGPSYEQYF.

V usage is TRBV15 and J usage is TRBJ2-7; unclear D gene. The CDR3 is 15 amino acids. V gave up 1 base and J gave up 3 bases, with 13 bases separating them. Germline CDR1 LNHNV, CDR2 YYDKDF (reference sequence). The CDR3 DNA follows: TGTGCCACCAGCAGAGTTACCCTGTTAGGCTACGAGCAGTACTTC. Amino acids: CATSRVTLLGYEQYF. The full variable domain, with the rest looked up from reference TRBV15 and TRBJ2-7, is DAMVIQNPRYQVTQFGKPVTLSCSQTLNHNVMYWYQQKSSQAPKLLFHYYDKDFNNEADTPDNFQSRRPNTSFCFLDIRSPGLGDTAMYLCATSRVTLLGYEQYFGPGTRLTVT.

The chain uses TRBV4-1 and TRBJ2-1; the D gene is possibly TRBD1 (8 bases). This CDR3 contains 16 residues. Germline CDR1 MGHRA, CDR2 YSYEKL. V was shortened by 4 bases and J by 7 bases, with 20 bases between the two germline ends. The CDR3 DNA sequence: TGCGCCAGCAGCCCCTTCACAGGGGGGGACCATAATGAGCAGTTCTTC. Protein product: CASSPFTGGDHNEQFF.

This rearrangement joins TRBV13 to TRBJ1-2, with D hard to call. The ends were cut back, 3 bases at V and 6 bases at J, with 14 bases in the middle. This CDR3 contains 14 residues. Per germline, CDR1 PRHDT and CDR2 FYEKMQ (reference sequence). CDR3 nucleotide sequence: TGTGCCAGCAGCTTCGACGGGCGCCCCGATGGCTACACCTTC. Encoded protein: CASSFDGRPDGYTF.

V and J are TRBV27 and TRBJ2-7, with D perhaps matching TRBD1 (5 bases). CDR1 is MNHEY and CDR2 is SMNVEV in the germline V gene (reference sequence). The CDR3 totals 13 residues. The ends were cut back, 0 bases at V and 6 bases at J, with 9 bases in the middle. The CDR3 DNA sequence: TGTGCCAGCAGTTTATCGCAGGGTAGCGAGCAGTACTTC. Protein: CASSLSQGSEQYF.

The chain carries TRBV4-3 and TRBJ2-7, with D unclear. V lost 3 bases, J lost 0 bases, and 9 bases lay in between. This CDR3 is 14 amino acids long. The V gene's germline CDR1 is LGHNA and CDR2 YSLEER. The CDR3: CASSHTTDSYEQYF. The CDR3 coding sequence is TGCGCCAGCAGCCATACGACTGACTCCTACGAGCAGTACTTC.

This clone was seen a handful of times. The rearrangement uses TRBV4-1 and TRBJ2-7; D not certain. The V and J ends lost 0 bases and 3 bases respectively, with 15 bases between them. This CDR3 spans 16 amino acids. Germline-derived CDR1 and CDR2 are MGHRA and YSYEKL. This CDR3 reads CASSQDLGAVRYEQYF. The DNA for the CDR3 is TGCGCCAGCAGCCAAGATCTAGGTGCAGTTCGCTACGAGCAGTACTTC.